This TCR beta chain was recorded in a study of blood T cell repertoires in COVID-19. The wider study: Samples came from the United States, Italy and Spain, spanning acute and convalescent COVID-19. PBMCs, B-cell-depleted T cells, or T cells were the source of the cDNA or gDNA that made up the material.

This CDR3 is 16 amino acids long. Trimming at V came to 4 bases and at J to 4 bases, leaving 9 bases not matched to a gene. CDR1 is LNHDA and CDR2 is SQIVND in the germline V gene (reference sequence). Original analysis: From reference gene primer amplification, estimates of nucleated cell counts were derived. This table comes from immunoSEQ multiplex PCR, and its TCRdb copy is limited to in-frame clones, with some not included. That table gives V, J and clone size, and the DNA gave D and trimming. The data contain 180,000 or so clones, approximately 85% of them singletons. Sequenced input: peripheral blood. This clonotype was obtained from a woman aged 80 or over with acute or convalescent COVID-19. This chain uses TRBV19 with TRBJ2-1; 8 bases map to TRBD1. The CDR3 reads CASSRGQGRTYNEQFF. The CDR3 DNA reads TGTGCCAGTAGTAGAGGACAGGGACGGACGTACAATGAGCAGTTCTTC.